The 21 T cell receptor beta chains listed next were all sequenced from one sample in a study of T cell repertoires in cytomegalovirus infection. A single record per CDR3 protein comes from TCRdb applying MiXCR to the reads. This table has roughly 250,000 distinct CDR3 sequences, approximately 13% appearing once. The sample taken for sequencing was PBMCs. These receptors all come from a human donor in good health (CMV status not recorded). Some clones in this sample may be carry-over from other donors' samples.

This clonotype was seen a few times. The chain combines TRBV19 with TRBJ1-1; the D is unclear. The V and J ends lost 6 bases and 1 base respectively, with 9 bases between them. The CDR3 has 13 residues. Germline V gene sequence: CDR1 LNHDA, CDR2 SQIVND (reference sequence). CDR3 coding DNA: TGTGCCAGTAGGAATACACCGAACACTGAAGCTTTCTTT. The encoded protein is CASRNTPNTEAFF.

The CDR3 spells CASSDSATGQTEAFF. In DNA form, the CDR3 reads TGTGCCAGCAGCGACTCGGCGACAGGGCAAACTGAAGCTTTCTTT. The chain uses TRBV7-3 and TRBJ1-1; TRBD1 matches 7 bases. The CDR3 is 15 amino acids. The V segment lost 5 bases and the J segment 5 bases; nucleotides outside the gene matches: 11. Germline CDR1 is SGHTA and CDR2 is FQGTGA.

This clonotype has at least ten counts. The V call is TRBV7-2, the J call TRBJ2-4; the match to TRBD1 covers 7 bases. Per the germline V gene, CDR1 is SGHTA and CDR2 is FQGNSA. This CDR3 comprises 13 residues. The ends lost 1 base at V and 8 bases at J; junction bases unmatched: 2. CDR3 nucleotide sequence: TGTGCCAGCAGCTTAGACAGGGGAGACATTCAGTACTTC. Translating it yields CASSLDRGDIQYF.

This clonotype was observed many times. The rearrangement uses TRBV28 and TRBJ2-3; D is undetermined. CDR3 length: 14 residues. Germline V lookup: CDR1 MDHEN, CDR2 SYDVKM. V was clipped by 6 bases and J by 3 bases, with 13 bases between them. The CDR3 DNA sequence: TGTGCCAGCAGCGCCCCGGTGTCAACAGATACGCAGTATTTT. It specifies CASSAPVSTDTQYF.

This clonotype appeared a few times. V gene TRBV2 combines with J gene TRBJ1-4, with D perhaps TRBD1 (6 bases). Trimming left V 6 bases short and J 0 bases short, with 11 bases between. CDR1 SNHLY and CDR2 FYNNEI come from the germline V gene. The length of the CDR3 is 15 residues. CDR3 DNA: TGTGCCAGCAGATATACAGGGACAACTAATGAAAAACTGTTTTTT. Translation: CASRYTGTTNEKLFF. The whole variable domain, filled in from reference TRBV2 and TRBJ1-4, reads EPEVTQTPSHQVTQMGQEVILRCVPISNHLYFYWYRQILGQKVEFLVSFYNNEISEKSEIFDDQFSVERPDGSNFTLKIRSTKLEDSAMYFCASRYTGTTNEKLFFGSGTQLSVL.

This clonotype occurred many times. This sequence joins TRBV27 and TRBJ1-2; no definite D call. V lost 0 bases to trimming and J lost 3 bases, with 14 bases between them. CDR3 length: 16 amino acids. Germline V gives CDR1 MNHEY, CDR2 SMNVEV (reference sequence). CDR3 sequence (DNA): TGTGCCAGCAGTTTATCCCGCCGGGATGGGGACTATGGCTACACCTTC. Translation gives CASSLSRRDGDYGYTF.

There are many counts of this clonotype. This rearrangement joins TRBV7-9 to TRBJ2-1; TRBD2 is a possible D gene (6 bases). The CDR3 is made up of 16 amino acids. V was trimmed by 1 base and J by 2 bases, leaving 12 bases between them. The germline CDR1 and CDR2 sequences are SEHNR and FQNEAQ (reference sequence). Here the CDR3 DNA reads TGTGCCAGCAGCTTAGGGGCAGGAGGGGCCTACAATGAGCAGTTCTTC. Protein product: CASSLGAGGAYNEQFF.

The chain combines TRBV6-1 with TRBJ2-6; 7 bases align to TRBD1. The germline V gene encodes CDR1 MNHNS and CDR2 SASEGT. This CDR3 region has 14 residues. V was pared by 5 bases and J by 8 bases, with 6 bases of the junction left unmatched. The CDR3 DNA reads TGTGCCAGCAGTCGTCAGACAGGGCCCAACGTCCTGACTTTC. Its protein is CASSRQTGPNVLTF.

This clonotype has just a few counts. The chain recombines TRBV12-5 with TRBJ1-6; TRBD1 might be the D (6 bases). The V and J ends lost 9 bases and 2 bases respectively, with 11 bases between them. CDR3 size: 14 residues. The germline V gene encodes CDR1 LGHNT and CDR2 FRNRAP. The CDR3 bases are TGTGCTAGCCAGCGGGACACCTATAATTCACCCCTCCACTTT. Translating it yields CASQRDTYNSPLHF. The entire variable domain, with the rest obtained from reference TRBV12-5 and TRBJ1-6, is as follows: DARVTQTPRHKVTEMGQEVTMRCQPILGHNTVFWYRQTMMQGLELLAYFRNRAPLDDSGMPKDRFSAEMPDATLATLKIQPSEPRDSAVYFCASQRDTYNSPLHFGNGTRLTVT.

Many counts were recorded for this clonotype. This rearrangement joins TRBV7-3 to TRBJ2-1, with 11 bases identical to TRBD2. The CDR3 contains 17 residues. The J segment lost 2 bases and the V segment lost 1 base, leaving 4 bases of the junction unmatched. The germline CDR1 and CDR2 sequences are SGHTA and FQGTGA. CDR3 sequence (DNA): TGTGCCAGCAGCTTAATAGCGGGAGGGCCCCCCTACAATGAGCAGTTCTTC. Translating gives CASSLIAGGPPYNEQFF.

This clonotype has a handful of counts. This chain connects TRBV3-1 to TRBJ2-7; the D is unclear. The germline V and J ends were trimmed by 6 bases and 0 bases, with 6 bases remaining between them. The CDR3 loop spans 12 amino acids. Germline-derived CDR1 and CDR2 are LGHDT and YNNKEL (reference sequence). The CDR3 is CASRGHSYEQYF. The CDR3 region has the DNA TGTGCCAGCAGGGGTCACTCCTACGAGCAGTACTTC.

This sequence joins TRBV7-2 and TRBJ2-3, with 8 bases aligning to TRBD1. CDR3 length equals 15 residues. V shed 6 bases and J 6 bases; nucleotides not matched to a gene: 11. Per the germline V gene, CDR1 is SGHTA and CDR2 is FQGNSA. CDR3 sequence (DNA): TGTGCCAGCAGATCGACCACAGGGGGGAGGGATACGCAGTATTTT. Translation: CASRSTTGGRDTQYF.

About this clonotype itself: A read error may explain this, as a much larger clone is one base away. This CDR3 is missing its conserved last phenylalanine or tryptophan, likely due to a read error. The rearrangement uses TRBV6-1 and TRBJ2-7; tentatively, D is TRBD1 (5 bases). CDR1 MNHNS and CDR2 SASEGT come from the germline V gene. The V end was cut by 1 base, the J end by 4 bases, with 11 bases between. This CDR3 comprises 14 residues. The CDR3 spells CASSEGPRQYEQYL. CDR3 DNA sequence: TGTGCCAGCAGTGAAGGACCGAGACAGTACGAGCAGTACCTC.

This clonotype was detected ten times or more. The genes are TRBV7-2 and TRBJ2-7; 7 bases agree with TRBD1. The germline V gene has CDR1 SGHTA and CDR2 FQGNSA. V lost 5 bases and J lost 1; bases outside the gene matches: 8. This CDR3 region has 15 residues. The CDR3 protein is CASSADRAVSYEQYF. Here the CDR3 DNA reads TGTGCCAGCAGCGCCGACAGGGCTGTTTCCTACGAGCAGTACTTC.

This clonotype was detected many times. V is TRBV7-8 and J is TRBJ2-7, with 11 nucleotides matching TRBD2. J gave up 7 bases and V 4 bases, and 9 bases lay outside the gene matches. The CDR3 runs 15 residues. Germline values: CDR1 SGHVS, CDR2 FQNEAQ. The CDR3: CASSSLAGGPSEQYF. The CDR3 DNA follows: TGTGCCAGCAGCTCTTTAGCGGGAGGGCCGAGTGAGCAGTACTTC.

This clonotype occurred a few times. CDR3 DNA sequence: TGCAGCGTAGGGTTGACTACTCTCCAAGAGACCCAGTACTTC. This encodes CSVGLTTLQETQYF. The chain links TRBV29-1 to TRBJ2-5; tentative D call: TRBD2 (5 bases). The germline V gene encodes CDR1 SQVTM and CDR2 ANQGSEA. The germline V and J ends were trimmed by 6 bases and 1 base, with 15 bases remaining between them. CDR3 length: 14 residues.

This clonotype appeared many times. The rearrangement joins TRBV7-9 to TRBJ2-2; weak D call: TRBD2 (5 bases). The CDR3 is 18 residues long. Trimming pared 4 bases from V and 5 bases from J, leaving 23 bases between. Germline CDR1 and CDR2: SEHNR and FQNEAQ (reference sequence). The CDR3 nucleotides read TGTGCCAGCAGCTCCCTTTCAACTAGAGGGCCTCAGACCGGGGAGCTGTTTTTT. As protein: CASSSLSTRGPQTGELFF.

Ten or more counts support this clonotype. The chain joins TRBV7-2 to TRBJ1-2; 7 positions match TRBD1. V was pared by 2 bases and J by 8 bases, with 11 bases of the junction left unmatched. Per germline, CDR1 SGHTA and CDR2 FQGNSA. The CDR3 sequence is 15 residues long. The CDR3 DNA reads as TGTGCCAGCAGCTTAACTAGGGGGCGGACGGAAGGCTACACCTTC. Protein sequence: CASSLTRGRTEGYTF.

This clonotype has more than one count but fewer than ten. V is TRBV12-3 or TRBV12-4 and J is TRBJ2-3; possible D gene TRBD2, 5 bases. V was clipped by 5 bases and J by 4 bases, with 16 bases between them. This CDR3 is 15 amino acids long. In DNA form, the CDR3 reads TGTGCCAGCAGTCTCAGTAGAGGGAAGGCAGATACGCAGTATTTT. Residues: CASSLSRGKADTQYF.

This chain connects TRBV7-9 to TRBJ1-2, with D unresolved. This CDR3 has 12 residues. Per germline, CDR1 SEHNR and CDR2 FQNEAQ (reference sequence). V gave up 5 bases and J gave up 2 bases, with 6 bases separating them. CDR3 amino acids: CASSPDNYGYTF. The CDR3 DNA is TGTGCCAGCAGCCCAGACAACTATGGCTACACCTTC.

The chain couples TRBV24-1 to TRBJ2-1; 16 bases align to TRBD2. Germline V gene data show CDR1 as KGHDR and CDR2 as SFDVKD. This CDR3 is 18 amino acids long. Losses at the gene ends were 2 bases for V and 2 bases for J; bases not matched to a gene: 2. The CDR3 DNA is TGTGCCACCAGTGATTCGGGACTAGCGGGAGGGCCCTACAATGAGCAGTTCTTC. The encoded protein is CATSDSGLAGGPYNEQFF.